Listed below are T cell receptor beta chains from one sample, sequenced in a study of Ad26.COV2.S vaccination and SARS-CoV-2 variants. Measured with immunoSEQ multiplex PCR; TCRdb has only the in-frame clones, and not every one. The sample holds some 640,000 clones, roughly 90% seen once. This sample comprised peripheral blood, obtained in a trial of Ad26.COV2.S vaccine versus placebo. Every receptor here comes from a person between 18 and 65 years old who received the Ad26.COV2.S COVID-19 vaccine or a placebo. CDR3s include the opening cysteine and the closing phenylalanine or tryptophan. The order of the fields is D gene, J gene, clone size, V gene, CDR3 length, CDR3 DNA, CDR3 protein. The D gene is left open where the match is weak. Size values are once, few and many counts, or a class for expanded clones, and some rows have none.

D: NA; J: TRBJ2-5; size: NA; V: TRBV7-2; length: 14; DNA: TGTGCCAGCAGCTTGGCAGGGAGGAAAGAGACCCAGTACTTC; CDR3: CASSLAGRKETQYF
D: NA; J: TRBJ1-3; size: few; V: TRBV6-5; length: 14; DNA: TGTGCCAGCAGTTACAGCGGCGATGGAAACACCATATATTTT; CDR3: CASSYSGDGNTIYF
D: TRBD1; J: TRBJ1-1; size: NA; V: TRBV6-7; length: 16; DNA: TGTGCCAGCAGTTACACTGAGGACAGGTTAAACACTGAAGCTTTCTTT; CDR3: CASSYTEDRLNTEAFF
D: NA; J: TRBJ2-3; size: NA; V: TRBV9; length: 15; DNA: TGTGCCAGCAGCGTAAGAGGCGGGGGCCGGGATACGCAGTATTTT; CDR3: CASSVRGGGRDTQYF
D: NA; J: TRBJ1-5; size: once; V: TRBV4-1; length: 16; DNA: TGCGCCAGCAGCCAAGAACGTACGCGTCGGACTCAGCCCCAGCATTTT; CDR3: CASSQERTRRTQPQHF
D: TRBD1; J: TRBJ2-5; size: NA; V: TRBV7-8; length: 15; DNA: TGTGCCAGCAGCCAATTACAGGGGGGTCAAGAGACCCAGTACTTC; CDR3: CASSQLQGGQETQYF
D: NA; J: TRBJ2-6; size: NA; V: TRBV7-2; length: 17; DNA: TGTGCCAGCAGCTTTGGGCCCATGGGGGCTGGGGCCAACGTCCTGACTTTC; CDR3: CASSFGPMGAGANVLTF
D: NA; J: TRBJ2-7; size: NA; V: TRBV24-1; length: 15; DNA: TGTGCCACTCGTCAGGGAGCCTACGAATTCTACGAGCAGTACTTC; CDR3: CATRQGAYEFYEQYF
D: NA; J: TRBJ2-1; size: NA; V: TRBV24-1; length: 16; DNA: TGTGCCACCAGTGCTTACCTGTCGTTTTCCAACAATGAGCAGTTCTTC; CDR3: CATSAYLSFSNNEQFF
D: NA; J: TRBJ2-7; size: NA; V: TRBV18; length: 15; DNA: TGTGCCAGCTCACCCGGGGCTACTACGATCTACGAGCAGTACTTC; CDR3: CASSPGATTIYEQYF
D: NA; J: TRBJ1-6; size: NA; V: TRBV7-9; length: 16; DNA: TGTGCCAGCAGCTTAGTCCCCCAGTCCTATAATTCACCCCTCCACTTT; CDR3: CASSLVPQSYNSPLHF
D: NA; J: TRBJ1-6; size: NA; V: TRBV30; length: 14; DNA: TGTGCCTGGACCAACGGGTCTTATAATTCACCCCTCCACTTT; CDR3: CAWTNGSYNSPLHF
D: NA; J: TRBJ2-7; size: NA; V: TRBV10-2; length: 14; DNA: TGCGCCAGCAGTGAGTCGGACAGTTTCTACGAGCAGTACTTC; CDR3: CASSESDSFYEQYF
D: TRBD1; J: TRBJ1-1; size: NA; V: TRBV19; length: 15; DNA: TGTGCCAGTAGCCTGACAGGGGGCGCGAACACTGAAGCTTTCTTT; CDR3: CASSLTGGANTEAFF
D: NA; J: TRBJ1-2; size: NA; V: TRBV3-1/TRBV3-2; length: 14; DNA: TGTGCCAGCAGCCAAGCCGACAGCCACTATGGCTACACCTTC; CDR3: CASSQADSHYGYTF
D: TRBD2; J: TRBJ2-7; size: NA; V: TRBV6-5; length: 15; DNA: TGTGCCAGCAGGGCCGGACTAGCGGGAGCCTACGAGCAGTACTTC; CDR3: CASRAGLAGAYEQYF
D: TRBD1; J: TRBJ2-2; size: NA; V: TRBV6-5; length: 14; DNA: TGTGCCGCCCGGGACAGGGGGAACACCGGGGAGCTGTTTTTT; CDR3: CAARDRGNTGELFF
D: NA; J: TRBJ2-2; size: NA; V: TRBV19; length: 14; DNA: TGTGCCAGTAGTTTCGGCCAAAACACCGGGGAGCTGTTTTTT; CDR3: CASSFGQNTGELFF
D: TRBD1; J: TRBJ1-2; size: NA; V: TRBV6-5; length: 12; DNA: TGTGCCAGCAACAGGGGCGACTATGGCTACACCTTC; CDR3: CASNRGDYGYTF
D: NA; J: TRBJ1-2; size: NA; V: TRBV30; length: 14; DNA: TGTGCCTGGAGTGGTTCCGCCTCTCCGGGTGGCTACACCTTC; CDR3: CAWSGSASPGGYTF
D: TRBD1; J: TRBJ1-1; size: NA; V: TRBV6-5; length: 13; DNA: TGTGCCAGCACCTCACCCACAGGGGTTGAAGCTTTCTTT; CDR3: CASTSPTGVEAFF
D: TRBD2; J: TRBJ2-1; size: NA; V: TRBV4-2; length: 14; DNA: TGTGCCAGCAGTGGGACTAGCGGATACAATGAGCAGTTCTTC; CDR3: CASSGTSGYNEQFF
D: NA; J: TRBJ2-7; size: NA; V: TRBV7-8; length: 14; DNA: TGTGCCAGCAGCTTAAAGGGGACAACCTACGAGCAGTACTTC; CDR3: CASSLKGTTYEQYF
D: NA; J: TRBJ2-3; size: NA; V: TRBV15; length: 14; DNA: TGTGCCACCAGCAGGGCAGGCCGCACAGATACGCAGTATTTT; CDR3: CATSRAGRTDTQYF
D: NA; J: TRBJ1-1; size: NA; V: TRBV5-1; length: 18; DNA: TGCGCCAGCAGCTTGGCCAAACCGGGCGGGTATGTGGGCACTGAAGCTTTCTTT; CDR3: CASSLAKPGGYVGTEAFF
D: TRBD1; J: TRBJ1-4; size: NA; V: TRBV7-9; length: 16; DNA: TGTGCCAGCAGCTTAGCCTGGGACAGGGGAGGTGAAAAACTGTTTTTT; CDR3: CASSLAWDRGGEKLFF
D: NA; J: TRBJ1-1; size: once; V: TRBV3-1/TRBV3-2; length: 13; DNA: TGTGCCAGCAGCCCAGGTATGAACACTGAAGCTTTCTTT; CDR3: CASSPGMNTEAFF
D: NA; J: TRBJ1-5; size: NA; V: TRBV6-5; length: 14; DNA: TGTGCCAGCAGTTTAGGGGGTGGAAGCCAGCCCCAGCATTTT; CDR3: CASSLGGGSQPQHF
D: NA; J: TRBJ2-3; size: NA; V: TRBV29-1; length: 14; DNA: TGCAGCGCCTCCAGGGGAGAAACCACAGATACGCAGTATTTT; CDR3: CSASRGETTDTQYF
D: NA; J: TRBJ2-2; size: NA; V: TRBV10-1; length: 14; DNA: TGCGCCAGCAGTGCGGGAGAGAACACCGGGGAGCTGTTTTTT; CDR3: CASSAGENTGELFF
D: NA; J: TRBJ1-2; size: NA; V: TRBV5-8; length: 13; DNA: TGTGCCAGCAGCTTCCCGGACAGCTATGGCTACACCTTC; CDR3: CASSFPDSYGYTF
D: NA; J: TRBJ2-5; size: NA; V: TRBV7-2; length: 14; DNA: TGTGCCAGCAGCCCCCCCGGGCCCCAAGAGACCCAGTACTTC; CDR3: CASSPPGPQETQYF
D: TRBD2; J: TRBJ2-3; size: NA; V: TRBV6-5; length: 14; DNA: TGTGCCAGCGGCGGGGGGGACTTCACAGATACGCAGTATTTT; CDR3: CASGGGDFTDTQYF
D: NA; J: TRBJ1-2; size: NA; V: TRBV28; length: 14; DNA: TGTGCCAGCAGTTCAACCGGGGCAGGGCATGGCTACACCTTC; CDR3: CASSSTGAGHGYTF
D: TRBD2; J: TRBJ2-5; size: NA; V: TRBV5-4; length: 15; DNA: TGTGCCAGCAGCTTGGGTGGCGGGGGTACGGAGACCCAGTACTTC; CDR3: CASSLGGGGTETQYF
D: NA; J: TRBJ1-5; size: NA; V: TRBV6-2/TRBV6-3; length: 14; DNA: TGTGCCAGCAGTCTATCCGTAAGCAATCAGCCCCAGCATTTT; CDR3: CASSLSVSNQPQHF
D: NA; J: TRBJ1-4; size: NA; V: TRBV5-1; length: 13; DNA: TGCGCCAGCAAGGGCACAGGGCCAGAAAAACTGTTTTTT; CDR3: CASKGTGPEKLFF
D: NA; J: TRBJ1-2; size: NA; V: TRBV20-1; length: 9; DNA: TGCAGTGCTAGGTCCTGGGACACCTTC; CDR3: CSARSWDTF
D: TRBD2; J: TRBJ2-1; size: NA; V: TRBV2; length: 15; DNA: TGTGCCAACCTTCGGACTAGCGGGGGTTGGAATGAGCAGTTCTTC; CDR3: CANLRTSGGWNEQFF
D: NA; J: TRBJ1-3; size: NA; V: TRBV2; length: 18; DNA: TGTGCCAGCAGCCGACAGCCACCCAGACTACGCTCTGGAAACACCATATATTTT; CDR3: CASSRQPPRLRSGNTIYF
D: NA; J: TRBJ1-5; size: NA; V: TRBV30; length: 13; DNA: TGTGCCTGGAGTAAAGGGCCGGATCAGCCCCAGCATTTT; CDR3: CAWSKGPDQPQHF
D: NA; J: TRBJ2-1; size: once; V: TRBV3-1/TRBV3-2; length: 13; DNA: TGTGCCAGCAGCCAAACTAGCAAGAATGAGCAGTTCTTC; CDR3: CASSQTSKNEQFF
D: NA; J: TRBJ1-4; size: NA; V: TRBV11-2; length: 15; DNA: TGTGCCAGCAGCGGGGTGGGGACTAGGCGAGAAAAACTGTTTTTT; CDR3: CASSGVGTRREKLFF
D: TRBD2; J: TRBJ2-1; size: NA; V: TRBV5-4; length: 17; DNA: TGTGCCAGCAGCCCCGGGGCTAGCGGGGGGGCCTCCTTAGAGCAGTTCTTC; CDR3: CASSPGASGGASLEQFF
D: TRBD1; J: TRBJ2-7; size: NA; V: TRBV19; length: 17; DNA: TGTGCCAGTAGTCGGGTTTCGGCGGGACAGGATAGCCACGAGCAGTACTTC; CDR3: CASSRVSAGQDSHEQYF
D: NA; J: TRBJ2-7; size: once; V: TRBV20-1; length: 15; DNA: TGCAGTGCTAGTCCTCCCTACTCGGGAACCTACGAGCAGTACTTC; CDR3: CSASPPYSGTYEQYF
D: NA; J: TRBJ2-1; size: once; V: TRBV20-1; length: 14; DNA: TGCAGTGCTAGTCCCTGGAGCTCCTACAATGAGCAGTTCTTC; CDR3: CSASPWSSYNEQFF
D: NA; J: TRBJ1-5; size: NA; V: TRBV5-6; length: 17; DNA: TGTGCCAGCAGCAGGGACCGGGACGGCTTTTATAATCAGCCCCAGCATTTT; CDR3: CASSRDRDGFYNQPQHF
D: NA; J: TRBJ2-7; size: once; V: TRBV7-9; length: 13; DNA: TGTGCCAGCGCTAGGGCTAGCGAGAACGAGCAGTACTTC; CDR3: CASARASENEQYF
D: TRBD1; J: TRBJ2-3; size: NA; V: TRBV15; length: 18; DNA: TGTGCCACCAGCAGAGGGGTTAGGACAGGGGGCCCCACAGATACGCAGTATTTT; CDR3: CATSRGVRTGGPTDTQYF
D: NA; J: TRBJ2-7; size: NA; V: TRBV11-1; length: 13; DNA: TGTGCCAGCAGCTACTCAGGGATCTACGAGCAGTACTTC; CDR3: CASSYSGIYEQYF
D: NA; J: TRBJ1-4; size: NA; V: TRBV6-5; length: 14; DNA: TGTGCCAGCACCTCGCCTCTAGGTGATGAAAAACTGTTTTTT; CDR3: CASTSPLGDEKLFF
D: NA; J: TRBJ1-6; size: NA; V: TRBV30; length: 13; DNA: TGTGCCTGGAGTGCGACCCCCGGTTCACCCCTCCACTTT; CDR3: CAWSATPGSPLHF
D: NA; J: TRBJ2-2; size: NA; V: TRBV6-6; length: 13; DNA: TGTGCCAGCAATCAAGGCGGGACCGGGGAGCTGTTTTTT; CDR3: CASNQGGTGELFF
D: TRBD2; J: TRBJ2-3; size: NA; V: TRBV9; length: 18; DNA: TGTGCCAGCAGCGTAGGCAGGAGCGGGGGGGCTAGCACAGATACGCAGTATTTT; CDR3: CASSVGRSGGASTDTQYF
D: NA; J: TRBJ1-2; size: NA; V: TRBV9; length: 12; DNA: TGTGCCAGCAGCGTAGAAGGCTATGGCTACACCTTC; CDR3: CASSVEGYGYTF
D: NA; J: TRBJ1-1; size: NA; V: TRBV5-1; length: 14; DNA: TGCGCCAGCAGCTTGGGGACAGAGAACACTGAAGCTTTCTTT; CDR3: CASSLGTENTEAFF
D: TRBD1; J: TRBJ1-2; size: NA; V: TRBV18; length: 15; DNA: TGTGCCAGCTCACCCCCTGAGCGGACAGGCCGGGGCTACACCTTC; CDR3: CASSPPERTGRGYTF
D: NA; J: TRBJ2-1; size: NA; V: TRBV18; length: 15; DNA: TGTGCCAGCTCCCCTGCGGGACCCAATGGGAATGAGCAGTTCTTC; CDR3: CASSPAGPNGNEQFF
D: NA; J: TRBJ2-1; size: NA; V: TRBV27; length: 12; DNA: TGTGCCAGCAGCCCAGGATACAATGAGCAGTTCTTC; CDR3: CASSPGYNEQFF